A single sample is the source of the 27 T cell receptor beta chains below, sequenced in a study of cytomegalovirus exposure and HLA in healthy donors. 13 Jbeta primers and 60 Vbeta primers were used for the PCR. Generated by immunoSEQ multiplex PCR, the TCRdb table keeps only in-frame clones and is missing some. The table includes under 80,000 clones, roughly 76% detected once. Sequencing was done on a sample of PBMCs. These TCRs come from a woman in her forties in good health and CMV-seronegative.

This rearrangement joins TRBV9 to TRBJ2-3; perhaps TRBD1 as D (7 bases). This CDR3 region has 16 residues. Trimming removed 4 bases at V and 0 bases at J, with 15 bases between. Germline CDR1 reads SGDLS; CDR2 reads YYNGEE. CDR3 amino acids: CASSSPRGVSTDTQYF. CDR3 nucleotide sequence: TGTGCCAGCAGCTCCCCCAGGGGGGTTAGCACAGATACGCAGTATTTT.

V and J are TRBV28 and TRBJ2-7; 13 bases agree with TRBD2. Germline CDR1 reads MDHEN; CDR2 reads SYDVKM. The CDR3 runs to 17 residues. The ends lost 0 bases at V and 7 bases at J; junction bases unmatched: 9. The CDR3 coding sequence is TGTGCCAGCAGTTTATGGGAACTAGCGGGAGGGCCGGGGGAGCAGTACTTC. Translating gives CASSLWELAGGPGEQYF.

The sample holds a few counts of this clone. The rearrangement uses TRBV5-5 and TRBJ1-1, with 8 bases fitting TRBD1. The CDR3 spans 16 residues. Germline V CDR1 and CDR2: SGHKS, YYEKEE (reference sequence). V was pared by 2 bases and J by 3 bases, with 9 bases of the junction left unmatched. The CDR3 here is CASSLQGEFTYTEAFF. Written as DNA, the CDR3 is TGTGCCAGCAGCTTACAGGGGGAGTTTACGTACACTGAAGCTTTCTTT. The full variable domain, its missing parts supplied by reference TRBV5-5 and TRBJ1-1, is DAGVTQSPTHLIKTRGQQVTLRCSPISGHKSVSWYQQVLGQGPQFIFQYYEKEERGRGNFPDRFSARQFPNYSSELNVNALLLGDSALYLCASSLQGEFTYTEAFFGQGTRLTVV.

The chain is built from TRBV15 and TRBJ1-4; D call uncertain. V lost 9 bases, J lost 7 bases, and 18 bases lay in between. Germline CDR1 is LNHNV and CDR2 is YYDKDF (reference sequence). The CDR3 loop spans 14 amino acids. This chain's CDR3 is CATKASGEIEKLFF. In nucleotides, the CDR3 is TGTGCCACTAAGGCCTCCGGAGAAATTGAAAAACTGTTTTTT. Based on the CDR3 plus reference TRBV15 and TRBJ1-4, the full variable domain is DAMVIQNPRYQVTQFGKPVTLSCSQTLNHNVMYWYQQKSSQAPKLLFHYYDKDFNNEADTPDNFQSRRPNTSFCFLDIRSPGLGDTAMYLCATKASGEIEKLFFGSGTQLSVL.

This chain joins TRBV5-4 and TRBJ2-7; 10 bases agree with TRBD1. The junction had 6 bases not matched to a gene; V was cut back by 2 bases and J by 4 bases. The CDR3 totals 15 residues. The germline CDR1 and CDR2 sequences are SGHNT and YYREEE (reference sequence). The CDR3 protein is CASSFRGQGKYEQYF. CDR3 nucleotides: TGTGCCAGCAGCTTCCGGGGACAGGGGAAATACGAGCAGTACTTC.

The genes are TRBV2 and TRBJ2-2; D is possibly TRBD2 (7 bases). The CDR3 is made up of 13 amino acids. The germline V gene has CDR1 SNHLY and CDR2 FYNNEI. Trimming pared 10 bases from V and 5 bases from J, leaving 14 bases between. CDR3 sequence (DNA): TGTGCCACCCGGGGGGCGGGGACCGGGGAGCTGTTTTTT. Its translation is CATRGAGTGELFF.

There are a few counts of this clone. The chain recombines TRBV9 with TRBJ2-2, with TRBD2 matching 10 bases. Losses at the gene ends were 3 bases for V and 1 base for J; bases not matched to a gene: 9. The germline V gene encodes CDR1 SGDLS and CDR2 YYNGEE. The CDR3 length is 18 residues. The CDR3, as DNA: TGTGCCAGCAGCGGGCTCTTAGCGGGGGGCCGGAACACCGGGGAGCTGTTTTTT. This codes for CASSGLLAGGRNTGELFF.

The sample holds a few counts of this clone. The chain employs TRBV14 and TRBJ2-7, with 10 bases identical to TRBD1. Germline-derived CDR1 and CDR2 are SGHDN and FVKESK. The CDR3 consists of 17 residues. The J segment lost 1 base and the V segment lost 1 base, leaving 7 bases of the junction unmatched. DNA for the CDR3: TGTGCCAGCAGCCAAGTAGGACAGGGGGTTAAGTCCTACGAGCAGTACTTC. Protein sequence: CASSQVGQGVKSYEQYF.

The chain combines TRBV28 with TRBJ2-5; unclear D gene. The germline V gene has CDR1 MDHEN and CDR2 SYDVKM. The CDR3 has 12 residues. V was shortened by 10 bases and J by 2 bases, with 11 bases between the two germline ends. The CDR3 region has the DNA TGTGCCACCAAAACATTACAAGAGACCCAGTACTTC. As protein: CATKTLQETQYF.

CDR3 sequence (DNA): TGTGCCATCAGTGGACAGCCTAATGAAAAACTGTTTTTT. Translation gives CAISGQPNEKLFF. The chain joins TRBV10-3 to TRBJ1-4; a possible D gene is TRBD1 (5 bases). The V gene lost 4 bases and the J gene lost 3 bases, with 6 bases spanning the gap. CDR3 size: 13 residues. Germline values: CDR1 ENHRY, CDR2 SYGVKD.

The CDR3 sequence: CASGPPYSNQPQHF. CDR3 DNA sequence: TGTGCTAGTGGTCCACCCTATAGCAATCAGCCCCAGCATTTT. This chain links TRBV12-5 with TRBJ1-5; no clear D gene. Germline loops: CDR1 LGHNT, CDR2 FRNRAP. Between the trimmed V and J ends, which lost 5 bases and 0 bases, there was a span of 8 bases. This CDR3 spans 14 amino acids.

The CDR3 is CASSLLAGGGNEQFF. The DNA for the CDR3 is TGTGCCAGCAGCCTTTTAGCGGGGGGTGGAAATGAGCAGTTCTTC. This rearrangement joins TRBV7-2 to TRBJ2-1, with 10 nucleotides matching TRBD2. Trimming at V came to 5 bases and at J to 7 bases, leaving 8 bases not matched to a gene. The germline V gene encodes CDR1 SGHTA and CDR2 FQGNSA. This CDR3 contains 15 residues. Together with reference TRBV7-2 and TRBJ2-1, the CDR3 gives the full variable domain: GAGVSQSPSNKVTEKGKDVELRCDPISGHTALYWYRQSLGQGLEFLIYFQGNSAPDKSGLPSDRFSAERTGGSVSTLTIQRTQQEDSAVYLCASSLLAGGGNEQFFGPGTRLTVL.

This rearrangement joins TRBV5-1 to TRBJ1-6; D is ambiguous. This CDR3 has 15 amino acids. Trimming shortened V by 4 bases and J by 6 bases, and 14 bases separated the two germline ends. In germline, CDR1 is SGHRS, CDR2 YFSETQ. The CDR3 nucleotides read TGCGCCAGCAGCCCCTCCGCAGATATTAATTCACCCCTCCACTTT. Translation: CASSPSADINSPLHF. The full variable domain, in which reference TRBV5-1 and TRBJ1-6 provide the parts outside the CDR3, is KAGVTQTPRYLIKTRGQQVTLSCSPISGHRSVSWYQQTPGQGLQFLFEYFSETQRNKGNFPGRFSGRQFSNSRSEMNVSTLELGDSALYLCASSPSADINSPLHFGNGTRLTVT.

The rearrangement links TRBV7-2 to TRBJ2-1, with no clear D. The CDR3 sequence is 16 residues long. CDR1 is SGHTA and CDR2 is FQGNSA in the germline V gene. Trimming shortened V by 1 base and J by 0 bases, and 10 bases separated the two germline ends. The CDR3 region is CASSLVPPTSYNEQFF. The CDR3, as DNA: TGTGCCAGCAGCTTAGTACCCCCTACCTCCTACAATGAGCAGTTCTTC.

This clone was seen more than once but under ten times. The gene calls are TRBV2 and TRBJ2-3; 8 bases match TRBD1. CDR1 is SNHLY, CDR2 FYNNEI, per germline. The CDR3 length is 14 residues. The junction had 5 bases not matched to a gene; V was cut back by 4 bases and J by 5 bases. As DNA, the CDR3 is TGTGCCAGCAGTGGGACAGGGCGACAAGATACGCAGTATTTT. Translation gives CASSGTGRQDTQYF. Complete variable domain (other parts from reference TRBV2 and TRBJ2-3): EPEVTQTPSHQVTQMGQEVILRCVPISNHLYFYWYRQILGQKVEFLVSFYNNEISEKSEIFDDQFSVERPDGSNFTLKIRSTKLEDSAMYFCASSGTGRQDTQYFGPGTRLTVL.

The V gene is TRBV28, the J gene TRBJ1-2, with 8 positions matching TRBD1. The trim removed 5 bases at V and 3 bases at J, leaving 14 bases unmatched. The CDR3 is made up of 17 amino acids. The germline V gene has CDR1 MDHEN and CDR2 SYDVKM. The DNA of the CDR3 is TGTGCCAGCAGTCCGGGGCCAGGGGGCAGTGGGTACTATGGCTACACCTTC. Translated, it gives CASSPGPGGSGYYGYTF.

This chain uses TRBV6-1 with TRBJ2-7; TRBD1 matches at 7 bases. The germline gives CDR1 MNHNS, CDR2 SASEGT. This CDR3 is built from 15 residues. V lost 5 bases to trimming and J lost 1 base; unmatched junction nucleotides: 8. CDR3 DNA: TGTGCCAGCAGTACTGAAGGGACAGCTTCCTACGAGCAGTACTTC. Protein sequence: CASSTEGTASYEQYF.

The J gene is TRBJ2-1, the V gene TRBV5-4, with TRBD1 identical over 11 bases. Germline loops: CDR1 SGHNT, CDR2 YYREEE (reference sequence). With 0 bases clipped from V and 4 bases from J, the junction kept 6 bases outside the gene matches. This CDR3 has 17 residues. CDR3 bases: TGTGCCAGCAGCTTGGGGGGAGGACAGGGGGCGTACAATGAGCAGTTCTTC. It is translated as CASSLGGGQGAYNEQFF.

The V call is TRBV7-3, the J call TRBJ2-7; 9 bases match TRBD2. V dropped 2 bases and J dropped 7; count of bases not matched to a gene: 9. The CDR3 spans 15 residues. The V gene's germline CDR1 is SGHTA and CDR2 FQGTGA. Here the CDR3 DNA reads TGTGCCAGCAGCTTAGGGGTAGCGGGAGTTTGGGAGCAGTACTTC. Translating gives CASSLGVAGVWEQYF.

The rearrangement uses TRBV30 and TRBJ2-5, with 10 bases aligning to TRBD1. CDR1 and CDR2 (germline): GTSNPN, SVGIG (reference sequence). The CDR3 covers 15 residues. The V gene end was trimmed by 4 bases and the J gene end by 4 bases; junction bases not matched to a gene: 9. CDR3 bases: TGTGCCTGGATTCTGACAGGGGGCCTCCGAGAGACCCAGTACTTC. Protein sequence: CAWILTGGLRETQYF.

CDR3 sequence (DNA): TGCGCCAGCAGAGTGGGACTTCGGGCTAGCGGGAGGGCCGGAGAGACCCAGTACTTC. Amino acid sequence: CASRVGLRASGRAGETQYF. The chain uses TRBV10-1 and TRBJ2-5, with 12 bases aligning to TRBD2. The V and J ends lost 6 bases and 4 bases, in that order; junction bases with no gene match: 18. The length of the CDR3 is 19 residues. Germline V CDR1 and CDR2: WNHNN, SYGVQD (reference sequence).

CDR3 in DNA: TGCAGCGTTGTTATACAGGGCTACGAGCAGTACTTC. Translating it yields CSVVIQGYEQYF. The J gene is TRBJ2-7, the V gene TRBV29-1, with D possibly being TRBD1 (6 bases). V lost 4 bases, J lost 3 bases, and 10 bases lay in between. The CDR3 spans 12 residues. Germline V lookup: CDR1 SQVTM, CDR2 ANQGSEA.

The chain links TRBV10-2 to TRBJ2-7; 11 nucleotides line up with TRBD1. The CDR3 length is 14 residues. V dropped 5 bases and J dropped 2; count of bases not matched to a gene: 2. Germline values: CDR1 WSHSY, CDR2 SAAADI. CDR3 residues: CASSSDRGPYEQYF. The CDR3 nucleotides read TGCGCCAGCAGTTCGGACAGGGGGCCCTACGAGCAGTACTTC.

The CDR3 reads CASSPVDRLPNEKLFF. CDR3 in DNA: TGTGCCAGCTCACCGGTAGACAGGCTGCCTAATGAAAAACTGTTTTTT. The chain carries TRBV18 and TRBJ1-4, with a weak D call TRBD1 (6 bases). Per the germline V gene, CDR1 is KGHSH and CDR2 is LQKENI. Trimming took off 3 bases at V and 3 bases at J, with 14 bases between the two ends. This CDR3 region has 16 residues.

V is TRBV28 and J is TRBJ1-2, with 10 bases that match TRBD1. With V trimmed by 7 bases and J by 8 bases, 10 bases remained unmatched. The CDR3 sequence is 14 residues long. Germline V CDR1 and CDR2: MDHEN, SYDVKM. The CDR3 protein is CASTPDRGPSGYTF. The CDR3 region has the DNA TGTGCCAGCACCCCAGACAGGGGGCCGTCGGGCTACACCTTC.

The sample holds one count of this clone. V usage is TRBV7-6 and J usage is TRBJ2-5; perhaps TRBD2 as D (5 bases). Germline assignment: CDR1 SGHVS and CDR2 FNYEAQ. This CDR3 is 19 amino acids long. V was cut by 5 bases and J by 1 base, with 26 bases left in between. The CDR3 loop is CASSPLGPGLRVFQETQYF. For the CDR3, the DNA is TGTGCCAGCAGCCCCCTAGGCCCTGGACTTCGTGTCTTCCAAGAGACCCAGTACTTC.

The chain couples TRBV11-3 to TRBJ2-3, with TRBD2 as a possible D gene (5 bases). The CDR3 sequence is 16 residues long. CDR1 and CDR2 (germline): SGHNT, YENEEA. The ends were cut back, 5 bases at V and 3 bases at J, with 18 bases in the middle. The CDR3 sequence is CASSATGNRGTDTQYF. The CDR3 DNA follows: TGTGCCAGCAGCGCCACTGGGAATCGGGGTACAGATACGCAGTATTTT.